A selection of T cell receptor beta chains follows, all from one sample in a study of blood T cell repertoires in COVID-19. Sequenced by immunoSEQ multiplex PCR; TCRdb stores in-frame clones only, minus some. The sample has roughly 250,000 clones, about 87% seen once. The sequencing sample was made of peripheral blood. Receptors originate from a man aged 55-75 years who had recovered from COVID-19. Both conserved end residues are part of each CDR3. Fields, in order: CDR3 length, V gene, D gene, clone size, J gene, CDR3 DNA, CDR3 protein. The D gene is left open where the match is weak. The listing skips clone size in some rows; elsewhere it reads once, few, many or a size class.

>16|TRBV5-1|TRBD2|.|TRBJ2-3
TGCGCCAGCAGCCCGGGAGTAGCGGGGGGCGAGGATACGCAGTATTTT
CASSPGVAGGEDTQYF
>15|TRBV27|.|.|TRBJ2-7
TGTGCCAGCAGGTCAGAGAACTATTTATCGGACGAGCAGTACTTC
CASRSENYLSDEQYF
>16|TRBV19|TRBD1|.|TRBJ2-7
TGTGCCAGTAGCTTACTGGGGGGACAGGGAACCTACGAGCAGTACTTC
CASSLLGGQGTYEQYF
>13|TRBV11-1|.|.|TRBJ1-5
TGTGCCAGCAGCCGGAGGGGAGAACAGCCCCAGCATTTT
CASSRRGEQPQHF
>14|TRBV30|TRBD1|.|TRBJ2-7
TGTGCCTGGAGTGGGACAGGGGGGCTATACGAGCAGTACTTC
CAWSGTGGLYEQYF
>13|TRBV6-5|.|.|TRBJ2-7
TGTGCCAGCAGTTACTCGCGAAACTACGAGCAGTACTTC
CASSYSRNYEQYF
>17|TRBV5-6|TRBD1|once|TRBJ1-3
TGTGCCAGCAGCCGGGGACAGGGGGAGTCGTTGGGAAACACCATATATTTT
CASSRGQGESLGNTIYF
>14|TRBV28|.|.|TRBJ2-7
TGTGCCAGCAGTTTAACAGGGACCTCCTACGAGCAGTACTTC
CASSLTGTSYEQYF
>15|TRBV5-1|TRBD1|.|TRBJ1-1
TGCGCCAGCAGCCACGGACAGGGCCTAAACACTGAAGCTTTCTTT
CASSHGQGLNTEAFF
>15|TRBV19|.|.|TRBJ2-3
TGTGCCAGTAGGGGTTTAGCAACTAGCACAGATACGCAGTATTTT
CASRGLATSTDTQYF
>15|TRBV6-5|TRBD2|.|TRBJ2-7
TGTGCCAGCAGGACCGGGACTAGCGCTTATGGCGAGCAGTACTTC
CASRTGTSAYGEQYF
>16|TRBV5-1|TRBD1|.|TRBJ2-7
TGCGCCAGCAGCCCTCTTAGGACAGGGGGTAGTTACGAGCAGTACTTC
CASSPLRTGGSYEQYF
>16|TRBV30|.|.|TRBJ2-2
TGTGCCTGGAAGTCTCCGGGACTGATGAACACCGGGGAGCTGTTTTTT
CAWKSPGLMNTGELFF
>17|TRBV4-1|.|.|TRBJ2-2
TGCGCCAGCAGCCAAGTGCGAGCAGGGGTGGTCACCGGGGAGCTGTTTTTT
CASSQVRAGVVTGELFF
>13|TRBV12-3/TRBV12-4|.|.|TRBJ2-5
TGTGCCAGCAACCTGCCAGACCAAGAGACCCAGTACTTC
CASNLPDQETQYF
>13|TRBV14|.|.|TRBJ1-5
TGTGCCAGCAGCCAAGGGTTAGATCAGCCCCAGCATTTT
CASSQGLDQPQHF
>13|TRBV27|.|.|TRBJ2-5
TGTGCCAGCAGTGCTGCCAGGGGAGAGACCCAGTACTTC
CASSAARGETQYF
>17|TRBV7-8|.|once|TRBJ2-1
TGTGCCAGCAGCTCCACCGGGACAAGTCGGGGGGCCCCTGAGCAGTTCTTC
CASSSTGTSRGAPEQFF
>15|TRBV29-1|.|.|TRBJ2-1
TGCAGCGTTGAAAAGGGCAGGGGATCCTACAATGAGCAGTTCTTC
CSVEKGRGSYNEQFF
>12|TRBV6-5|.|.|TRBJ1-5
TGTGCCAGCAGTAGAGATGATCAGCCCCAGCATTTT
CASSRDDQPQHF
>13|TRBV19|.|.|TRBJ1-4
TGTGCCAGTAGTATAGGCGTCGATGAAAAACTGTTTTTT
CASSIGVDEKLFF
>15|TRBV7-2|TRBD2|.|TRBJ2-2
TGTGCCAGCAGCTTGACTAGCGACGTCACCGGGGAGCTGTTTTTT
CASSLTSDVTGELFF
>14|TRBV27|.|.|TRBJ1-2
TGTGCCAGCACCCCCAGGGGCGGAAACTATGGCTACACCTTC
CASTPRGGNYGYTF
>14|TRBV15|.|.|TRBJ1-1
TGTGCCACCAGCAGAGGACAGAAGAACACTGAAGCTTTCTTT
CATSRGQKNTEAFF
>16|TRBV3-1/TRBV3-2|.|.|TRBJ2-7
TGTGCCAGCAGCCCTAAGAGGTCCACAGGTGTGTACGAGCAGTACTTC
CASSPKRSTGVYEQYF
>14|TRBV21-1|.|.|TRBJ2-5
TGTGCCAGCAGCGAGTTGTGCGGGTGGGGGACCCAGTACTTC
CASSELCGWGTQYF
>14|TRBV27|.|.|TRBJ1-1
TGTGCCAGCAGTTTCGACTTTTCTTCCACTGAAGCTTTCTTT
CASSFDFSSTEAFF
>17|TRBV2|TRBD1|.|TRBJ2-3
TGTGCCAGCAGTGAAAGGAGACAGGGATGGAACACAGATACGCAGTATTTT
CASSERRQGWNTDTQYF
>16|TRBV19|TRBD1|.|TRBJ2-3
TGTGCCAGTAGTATAGATGGACAGGGGAATACAGATACGCAGTATTTT
CASSIDGQGNTDTQYF
>13|TRBV18|.|.|TRBJ1-3
TGTGCCAGCTCACCTGGCAGGGGAAACACCATATATTTT
CASSPGRGNTIYF
>14|TRBV30|.|.|TRBJ1-4
TGTGCCTGGAGGGGGCCGTCGTCTAATGAAAAACTGTTTTTT
CAWRGPSSNEKLFF
>15|TRBV29-1|TRBD2|.|TRBJ2-1
TGCAGCGTTGAAGCCGCGAGCGGGGGGGTCAATGAGCAGTTCTTC
CSVEAASGGVNEQFF
>13|TRBV28|.|.|TRBJ2-7
TGTGCCAGCAGAACCCTAGCCCCCCCCGAGCAGTACTTC
CASRTLAPPEQYF
>14|TRBV7-2|.|.|TRBJ1-2
TGTGCCAGCAGCTTATTCAGGGGAGACTATGGCTACACCTTC
CASSLFRGDYGYTF
>15|TRBV9|TRBD1|.|TRBJ1-1
TGTGCCAGCAGCGTAGAGGGCAGGGGGGTCACTGAAGCTTTCTTT
CASSVEGRGVTEAFF
>14|TRBV6-5|TRBD2|.|TRBJ2-1
TGTGCCAGCAGGGGGACTAGCGCCTACAATGAGCAGTTCTTC
CASRGTSAYNEQFF
>13|TRBV6-2/TRBV6-3|.|.|TRBJ1-2
TGTGCCAGCAGCTCGGACAGATCCTATGGCTACACCTTC
CASSSDRSYGYTF
>15|TRBV19|.|.|TRBJ1-5
TGTGCCAGTAGTAGGGCAGACTATACTGTCCAGCCCCAGCATTTT
CASSRADYTVQPQHF
>14|TRBV10-2|.|.|TRBJ2-3
TGCGCCAGCTCCGGACTCCCCGTCACAGATACGCAGTATTTT
CASSGLPVTDTQYF
>15|TRBV15|.|.|TRBJ1-5
TGTGCCACCAGCAGAGATGGAGTTAACAATCAGCCCCAGCATTTT
CATSRDGVNNQPQHF
>17|TRBV7-8|TRBD2|.|TRBJ2-7
TGTGCCAGCAGCTTAGCCAGGACTAGCGGGAGGACCTACGAGCAGTACTTC
CASSLARTSGRTYEQYF
>16|TRBV10-2|TRBD1|.|TRBJ2-5
TGCGCCAGCACCCCTAGGACAGGGGCGGCACAAGAGACCCAGTACTTC
CASTPRTGAAQETQYF
>16|TRBV21-1|.|.|TRBJ2-7
TGTGCCAGCAGCAACGAGGCGGGGGGAAGGTCCTACGAGCAGTACTTC
CASSNEAGGRSYEQYF
>15|TRBV5-4|TRBD1|.|TRBJ2-7
TGTGCCAGCAGCCCCCCCGGGACAGGGACCTACGAGCAGTACTTC
CASSPPGTGTYEQYF
>15|TRBV7-3|TRBD1|once|TRBJ1-5
TGTGCCAGCAGACTGGACAGGGCCAGCAATCAGCCCCAGCATTTT
CASRLDRASNQPQHF
>14|TRBV24-1|.|.|TRBJ1-2
TGTGCCACCAGTGATTTGCGGTCAAACTATGGCTACACCTTC
CATSDLRSNYGYTF
>12|TRBV7-9|.|.|TRBJ2-7
TGTGCCAGCAGCCCTCGGGCCTACGAGCAGTACTTC
CASSPRAYEQYF
>16|TRBV10-3|TRBD2|.|TRBJ2-7
TGTGCCATCAGTGAGCCTAGCGGGGTACACTCCTACGAGCAGTACTTC
CAISEPSGVHSYEQYF
>15|TRBV18|.|.|TRBJ2-2
TGTGCCAGCTCACTCGGAGGAGGTAACACCGGGGAGCTGTTTTTT
CASSLGGGNTGELFF
>13|TRBV28|.|.|TRBJ2-7
TGTGCCAGCAGCCTATCCCCGGCCTACGAGCAGTACTTC
CASSLSPAYEQYF
>13|TRBV11-2|.|few|TRBJ2-1
TGTGCCAGCAGCTTAGCGGGGGTAAATGAGCAGTTCTTC
CASSLAGVNEQFF
>17|TRBV24-1|TRBD1|.|TRBJ1-2
TGTGCCACCAGTGATCGACTGCCCGGACAGGGTCTTTATGGCTACACCTTC
CATSDRLPGQGLYGYTF
>14|TRBV6-5|.|.|TRBJ1-1
TGTGCCAGCACCACGTGGGGGGAGCGCACTGAAGCTTTCTTT
CASTTWGERTEAFF
>16|TRBV7-2|.|.|TRBJ2-7
TGTGCCAGCAGCTTAGCTCGCGGCGAGGGCTTCTACGAGCAGTACTTC
CASSLARGEGFYEQYF
>14|TRBV9|.|.|TRBJ2-5
TGTGCCAGCAGCGTAAGGGGCGAGACTGAGACCCAGTACTTC
CASSVRGETETQYF
>15|TRBV4-1|.|.|TRBJ1-1
TGCGCCAGCAGCCAAGGGGCGGGGGTGAACACTGAAGCTTTCTTT
CASSQGAGVNTEAFF
>14|TRBV7-9|.|.|TRBJ1-5
TGTGCCAGCAGCTTAACCGGGAGGGATCAGCCCCAGCATTTT
CASSLTGRDQPQHF